The 17 T cell receptor beta chains below come from one sample, sequenced in a study of metastatic and nonmetastatic thyroid tumors. TCRdb redid the clone calls on the PCR reads using MiXCR. The sample lists 25,000 or so clones; roughly 15% were seen once. Nobody among the patients had been given any treatment before thyroid surgery. Sequenced sample: blood. These receptor sequences come from a female donor with papillary thyroid cancer or a benign thyroid nodule (not recorded which). Some clones in this sample may be carry-over from other donors' samples.

This clone was observed at least ten times. The V call is TRBV18, the J call TRBJ2-3; D is unclear. The CDR3 runs 13 residues. CDR1 is KGHSH and CDR2 is LQKENI in the germline V gene. V shed 0 bases and J shed 4 bases, with 5 bases lying between them. CDR3 DNA: TGTGCCAGCTCACCACCCTCCGCAGATACGCAGTATTTT. Protein sequence: CASSPPSADTQYF.

This clone was seen ten or more times. The gene calls are TRBV20-1 and TRBJ2-1; 9 positions agree with TRBD2. Germline assignment: CDR1 DFQATT and CDR2 SNEGSKA (reference sequence). Trimming took 0 bases from V and 0 from J; bases not matched to a gene: 0. CDR3 length equals 15 residues. The DNA for the CDR3 is TGCAGTGCTAGAGATAGCGGGAGCTCCTACAATGAGCAGTTCTTC. Translated, it gives CSARDSGSSYNEQFF.

Many counts were recorded for this clone. This chain uses TRBV30 with TRBJ1-1; no clear D. CDR3 length equals 15 residues. Per germline, CDR1 GTSNPN and CDR2 SVGIG (reference sequence). Trimming took off 3 bases at V and 1 base at J, with 15 bases between the two ends. The CDR3 DNA follows: TGTGCCTGGAGCCACGAAGGAATTTGGAACACTGAAGCTTTCTTT. It yields the protein CAWSHEGIWNTEAFF.

This clone was recorded at least ten times. V is TRBV6-1 and J is TRBJ2-1; the match to TRBD1 covers 8 bases. The ends lost 0 bases at V and 2 bases at J; junction bases unmatched: 3. CDR3 size: 16 residues. Germline V CDR1 and CDR2: MNHNS, SASEGT. The CDR3 DNA sequence: TGTGCCAGCAGTGAAGCACTCAGGGGGCCCTACAATGAGCAGTTCTTC. Amino acids: CASSEALRGPYNEQFF.

The chain recombines TRBV20-1 with TRBJ2-1; 11 positions agree with TRBD2. In germline, CDR1 is DFQATT, CDR2 SNEGSKA (reference sequence). Trimming at V came to 7 bases and at J to 8 bases, leaving 10 bases not matched to a gene. This CDR3 has 14 residues. For the CDR3, the DNA is TGCAGTGAACGAAAACCGGGACTAGCGGATGAGCAGTTCTTC. It translates to CSERKPGLADEQFF.

This clone is categorized as medium-sized. V is TRBV28 and J is TRBJ2-7; tentative D call: TRBD2 (6 bases). Per the germline V gene, CDR1 is MDHEN and CDR2 is SYDVKM. The CDR3 extends over 14 amino acids. Trimming took 3 bases from V and 7 from J, leaving 16 bases between them. CDR3 loop: CASSLWTGEWEQYF. The CDR3 nucleotides read TGTGCCAGCAGTTTGTGGACGGGGGAGTGGGAGCAGTACTTC.

In this sample, this clone turned up many times. The V call is TRBV5-1, the J call TRBJ1-3, with D maybe TRBD1 (5 bases). CDR1 and CDR2 from the germline V gene are SGHRS and YFSETQ. The CDR3 extends over 15 amino acids. Trimming took 0 bases from V and 0 from J, leaving 7 bases between them. The CDR3 region is CASSLVGGSGNTIYF. DNA of the CDR3: TGCGCCAGCAGCTTGGTGGGGGGCTCTGGAAACACCATATATTTT.

This clone was counted at least ten times. The chain joins TRBV11-3 to TRBJ2-4, with D maybe TRBD1 (5 bases). The V gene's germline CDR1 is SGHNT and CDR2 YENEEA. Trimming took 0 bases from V and 8 from J, leaving 11 bases between them. CDR3 length: 14 residues. The CDR3 spells CASSLDREGDIQYF. CDR3 DNA sequence: TGTGCCAGCAGCTTAGATAGGGAAGGGGACATTCAGTACTTC.

This clone occurred many times. This chain joins TRBV7-3 and TRBJ2-2; D is perhaps TRBD2 (6 bases). The V end lost 5 bases, the J end lost 7 bases, and 20 bases lay between the germline ends. Germline loops: CDR1 SGHTA, CDR2 FQGTGA. This CDR3 is 16 amino acids long. CDR3 in DNA: TGTGCCAGCAGCAGGAGGGATACACTTCTTGACGGGGAGCTGTTTTTT. Its translation: CASSRRDTLLDGELFF.

This clone showed up just a few times. The CDR3 sequence is CASSEQPYEQYF. The CDR3, as DNA: TGTGCCAGCAGTGAACAACCCTACGAGCAGTACTTC. The V and J genes are TRBV6-1 and TRBJ2-7; D is uncertain. CDR3 length: 12 amino acids. Germline V CDR1 and CDR2: MNHNS, SASEGT. The ends were cut back, 2 bases at V and 2 bases at J, with 4 bases in the middle.

Notes on this clone: The germline gene is not matched at one end of the junction; a read error may be the cause. The chain joins TRBV10-2 to TRBJ2-1; no clear D. The CDR3 has 16 amino acids. The V gene's germline CDR1 is WSHSY and CDR2 SAAADI. Here the CDR3 DNA reads TGCGCCAGCAGTGAGTCCTCTATCGCCTCCTACAATGATCAGTTCTTC. It codes for CASSESSIASYNDQFF.

The table lists this clone with many counts. The chain links TRBV20-1 to TRBJ1-1; D is perhaps TRBD1 (6 bases). CDR3 length: 12 residues. V was cut by 5 bases and J by 1 base, with 8 bases left in between. The V gene's germline CDR1 is DFQATT and CDR2 SNEGSKA (reference sequence). The CDR3 region is CSAAQGNTEAFF. CDR3 sequence (DNA): TGCAGTGCTGCACAGGGGAACACTGAAGCTTTCTTT.

The chain carries TRBV4-1 and TRBJ1-2; 9 bases map to TRBD1. The CDR3 length is 15 residues. The V segment lost 1 base and the J segment 2 bases; nucleotides outside the gene matches: 2. CDR1 MGHRA and CDR2 YSYEKL come from the germline V gene. CDR3 DNA: TGCGCCAGCAGCCAAGGACAGGGGGTGAACTATGGCTACACCTTC. It specifies CASSQGQGVNYGYTF.

This clone is medium-sized. This rearrangement joins TRBV11-3 to TRBJ2-3; D is uncertain. The CDR3 has 16 amino acids. V gave up 4 bases and J gave up 4 bases, with 18 bases separating them. CDR1 and CDR2 (germline): SGHNT, YENEEA. CDR3 loop: CASSSSNVGRADTQYF. CDR3 bases: TGTGCCAGCAGCTCATCCAACGTGGGAAGGGCAGATACGCAGTATTTT. Complete variable domain (other parts from reference TRBV11-3 and TRBJ2-3): EAGVVQSPRYKIIEKKQPVAFWCNPISGHNTLYWYLQNLGQGPELLIRYENEEAVDDSQLPKDRFSAERLKGVDSTLKIQPAELGDSAVYLCASSSSNVGRADTQYFGPGTRLTVL.

CDR3 DNA sequence: TGTGCCAGCAGTTTACCTCAGTTAACTGGCTACACCTTC. It translates to CASSLPQLTGYTF. This chain connects TRBV6-5 to TRBJ1-2; no firm D call. The CDR3 runs 13 residues. V was cut by 4 bases and J by 7 bases, with 13 bases left in between. Germline V lookup: CDR1 MNHEY, CDR2 SVGAGI.

At least ten counts were recorded for this clone. The chain carries TRBV29-1 and TRBJ2-1, with 9 nucleotides matching TRBD1. The CDR3 has 13 residues. Germline lookup yields CDR1 SQVTM and CDR2 ANQGSEA. V lost 4 bases to trimming and J lost 10 bases; unmatched junction nucleotides: 8. In DNA form, the CDR3 reads TGCAGCGTTGTAAAGGACAGGGGTTGGGAGCAGTTCTTC. Residues: CSVVKDRGWEQFF.

This chain connects TRBV11-1 to TRBJ2-1; no reliable D call. The CDR3 runs 11 residues. Trimming removed 5 bases at V and 5 bases at J, with 4 bases between. Per germline, CDR1 SGHAT and CDR2 FQDESV (reference sequence). The CDR3 sequence is CASSRNNEQFF. The CDR3 nucleotides are TGTGCCAGCAGCCGGAACAATGAGCAGTTCTTC.